The 14 T cell receptor beta chains reported below all come from one sample, sequenced in a study of tumor-infiltrating lymphocytes in primary liver carcinoma. Researchers generated TCR beta cDNA from around 510 ng of total RNA, relying on a constant-region primer. Library construction for TCR beta comprised three nested multiplex PCR rounds performed with slightly modified ARM-PCR. TRBV1-TRBV30 forward and Cbeta reverse primers drove the first two approximately 10-cycle rounds. TCRdb used MiXCR to reprocess the multiplex PCR reads, holding one entry per CDR3 protein. The profile shows some 190,000 distinct CDR3 sequences, approximately 86% of them singletons. Co-extraction of both nucleic acids (RNA and DNA) used about 18-34 mg of unsorted bulk tissue. Sequencing was done on a sample of tumor tissue from primary liver carcinoma. Source of these receptors: a man aged 35 to 55 with primary liver carcinoma and hepatitis B virus infection.

This clonotype was counted between two and nine times. A read error may produce the germline difference seen at one junction end. The chain recombines TRBV4-2 with TRBJ2-1, with TRBD1 matching over 10 bases. This CDR3 region has 16 residues. In germline, CDR1 is LGHNA, CDR2 YNFKEQ. The CDR3 DNA sequence: TGTGCCATCAGTCACGCCGGGGGACAGGGGAACAATAAGCAGTTCTTC. Protein sequence: CAISHAGGQGNNKQFF.

Notes on this clonotype: No conserved phenylalanine or tryptophan is present at the end of the CDR3, so a read error is the likely explanation. The chain recombines TRBV6-2 or TRBV6-3 with TRBJ2-2; unclear D gene. Trimming stripped 8 bases from V and 7 bases from J, with 11 bases between. There are 12 residues in the CDR3. Looked up from germline, CDR1 is MNHEY and CDR2 is SVGEGT. CDR3 amino acids: CASRRKVGELFL. CDR3 in DNA: TGTGCCAGCCGCCGGAAGGTCGGGGAGCTGTTTTTG.

Points on this clonotype: Possible read error: a much larger clone is one base away. J is TRBJ1-5 and V is TRBV28, with D possibly being TRBD1 (5 bases). There are 14 residues in the CDR3. CDR1 is MDHEN, CDR2 SYDVKM, per germline. The CDR3 DNA sequence: TGTGCCAGCTGTTTCCAGGGAGCTACTCAGTCCCAGCATTTT. Protein: CASCFQGATQSQHF.

About this clonotype itself: Because the CDR3 is missing its conserved closing phenylalanine or tryptophan, this is likely a read error. The DNA is omitted, as the CDR3 cannot be located on it reliably, and the CDR3 follows TCRdb's listing. The CDR3 protein is CASSQASSGFQETQNL. This chain joins TRBV4-2 and TRBJ2-5; the table assigns TRBD2, which was not confirmed against the DNA. Germline-derived CDR1 and CDR2 are LGHNA and YNFKEQ. The CDR3 is 16 residues long, counting both termini.

Details on this clonotype: The junction and the germline gene differ at one end; a read error may be behind it. This chain joins TRBV4-3 and TRBJ2-7; D is unclear. Germline loops: CDR1 LGHNA, CDR2 YSLEER. This CDR3 spans 15 amino acids. The CDR3 coding sequence is TGCGCCAGCATCCAAGACCTGGCAGGCTCGTACGAGCAGTACTTC. This sequence encodes CASIQDLAGSYEQYF.

Turning to this clonotype: The conserved final phenylalanine or tryptophan is absent from the CDR3, which likely points to a read error. V and J are TRBV29-1 and TRBJ2-5, with 8 bases fitting TRBD1. There are 14 residues in the CDR3. Germline V lookup: CDR1 SQVTM, CDR2 ANQGSEA. For the CDR3, the DNA is TGCATCGTTGGCAATGGACAGGGCCAAGAGACCCAGTACTCC. Protein sequence: CIVGNGQGQETQYS.

As regards this clonotype: One junction end disagrees with the germline gene, perhaps due to a read error. J is TRBJ2-1 and V is TRBV4-1, with 11 positions matching TRBD2. The CDR3 loop spans 16 amino acids. Germline V gene sequence: CDR1 MGHRA, CDR2 YSYEKL. CDR3 DNA: TGCGACAGCAGCCCCGAACTAGCGGGGGCTTATAATGAGCAGTTATTC. This gives the protein CDSSPELAGAYNEQLF.

The gene calls are TRBV6-2 or TRBV6-3 and TRBJ2-2, with 8 bases aligning to TRBD1. The CDR3 covers 16 residues. V shed 8 bases and J 5 bases; nucleotides not matched to a gene: 13. The germline V gene has CDR1 MNHEY and CDR2 SVGEGT. CDR3 residues: CASGEAPGQVTGELFF. The DNA for the CDR3 is TGTGCCAGCGGTGAAGCTCCGGGACAGGTGACCGGGGAGCTGTTTTTT.

The V call is TRBV7-2, the J call TRBJ1-1; no definite D call. This CDR3 spans 14 amino acids. Germline V gene data show CDR1 as SGHTA and CDR2 as FQGNSA. Trimming removed 5 bases from V and 9 bases from J, with 19 bases in between. The CDR3 nucleotides are TGTGCCAGCAGCCCCACAATCGGGATAGAGAAAGCTTTCTTT. The encoded protein is CASSPTIGIEKAFF.

This clonotype was seen repeatedly, ten times or more. The V call is TRBV30, the J call TRBJ2-1; TRBD2 matches at 9 bases. V trimming: 1 base; J trimming: 7 bases; junction bases outside the gene matches: 8. Germline V gives CDR1 GTSNPN, CDR2 SVGIG (reference sequence). The CDR3 spans 15 residues. CDR3 in amino acids: CAWSEGSSGVNEQFF. In DNA form, the CDR3 reads TGTGCCTGGAGTGAAGGGTCTAGCGGGGTAAATGAGCAGTTCTTC.

A note on this clonotype: A much larger clone lies one base from this, so it may be a read error. This chain joins TRBV7-9 and TRBJ1-6; D gene unclear. Trimming took 2 bases from V and 11 from J, leaving 13 bases between them. This CDR3 has 14 residues. Germline CDR1 SEHNR, CDR2 FQNEAQ (reference sequence). The CDR3 sequence is CASSLSTNGTPLHF. The CDR3 coding sequence is TGTGCCAGCAGCTTAAGTACTAACGGTACACCCCTCCACTTT.

Remarks on this clonotype: An end of the junction differs from the germline gene, which may be a read error. The chain carries TRBV10-3 and TRBJ1-2; possibly TRBD1 for D (6 bases). This CDR3 contains 14 residues. CDR1 and CDR2 (germline): ENHRY, SYGVKD. CDR3 coding DNA: TGTGCCATCAGTGGGTACAGGGCTTCGTATGGCAACACCTTC. This gives the protein CAISGYRASYGNTF.

For this clonotype: The junction departs from germline at one end; a sequencing error may be responsible. The rearrangement uses TRBV6-4 and TRBJ1-6; TRBD1 aligns across 12 bases. The CDR3 runs to 14 residues. The germline V gene has CDR1 MRHNA and CDR2 SNTAGT. This CDR3 is CTTGTGGGNSPFHF. CDR3 DNA sequence: TGTACCACCGGGACAGGGGGCGGAAATTCACCCTTCCACTTT.

The chain has TRBV6-2 or TRBV6-3 and TRBJ2-1, with D unclear. CDR3 length equals 15 residues. CDR1 is MNHEY, CDR2 SVGEGT, per germline. V shed 2 bases and J shed 3 bases, with 11 bases lying between them. The CDR3 DNA is TGTGCCAGCAGTTACCTGGGATATGGCTACAATGAGCAGTTCTTC. It specifies CASSYLGYGYNEQFF.